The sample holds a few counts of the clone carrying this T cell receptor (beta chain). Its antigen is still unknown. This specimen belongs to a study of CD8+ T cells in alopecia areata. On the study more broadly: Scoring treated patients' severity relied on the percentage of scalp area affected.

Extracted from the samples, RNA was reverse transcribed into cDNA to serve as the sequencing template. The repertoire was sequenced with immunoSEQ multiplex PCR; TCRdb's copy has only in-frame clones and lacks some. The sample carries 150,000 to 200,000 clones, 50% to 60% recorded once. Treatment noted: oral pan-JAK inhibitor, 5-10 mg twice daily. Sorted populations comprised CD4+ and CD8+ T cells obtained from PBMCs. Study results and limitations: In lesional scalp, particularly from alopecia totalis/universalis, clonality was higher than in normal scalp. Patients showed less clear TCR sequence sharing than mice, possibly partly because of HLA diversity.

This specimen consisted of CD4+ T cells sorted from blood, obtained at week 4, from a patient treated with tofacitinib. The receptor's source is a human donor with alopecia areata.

CDR3 sequence (DNA): TGTGCCTGGAGTGTAGCGGCCAGGGGCAATCAGCCCCAGCATTTT. Amino acid sequence: CAWSVAARGNQPQHF. This chain joins TRBV30 and TRBJ1-5, with a weak D call TRBD1 (5 bases). CDR1 GTSNPN and CDR2 SVGIG come from the germline V gene (reference sequence). V lost 0 bases to trimming and J lost 2 bases, with 11 bases between them. The CDR3 has 15 residues. Using reference TRBV30 and TRBJ1-5 for the parts outside the CDR3, the full variable domain is SQTIHQWPATLVQPVGSPLSLECTVEGTSNPNLYWYRQAAGRGLQLLFYSVGIGQISSEVPQNLSASRPQDRQFILSSKKLLLSDSGFYLCAWSVAARGNQPQHFGDGTRLSIL.